This T cell receptor (beta chain) was retrieved from a study of vaccination and CD4 T cells after COVID-19. Study at large: Investigators drew the post-COVID samples a median around 93 days after diagnosis, with a range of 35 to 161.

Treatment reported: approximately nine-day PBMC culture with coronavirus spike peptide pools or control peptides (ViraFEST assay). Gathering of the CD4+ T cells, from the unexposed donor, took place before the COVID-19 pandemic (2011-2018). CDR1 is MGHDK, CDR2 SYGVNS, per germline. V trimming: 8 bases; J trimming: 2 bases; junction bases outside the gene matches: 6. The CDR3 sequence is 14 residues long. Of note for this clonotype: The antigen remains unidentified.

An Oncomine TCR Beta short-read assay was used to sequence the DNA from cultured CD4+ T cells. TCRdb ran MiXCR on the PCR reads and lists one entry per CDR3 protein. Seen here are 7,000 to 8,500 distinct CDR3 sequences, under 60% observed once, and the top ten hold approximately 31%. This TCR derives from a human donor in good health. The sequencing input was CD4+ T cells from blood, cultured in vitro. This rearrangement joins TRBV25-1 to TRBJ1-3; 7 bases align to TRBD1. The CDR3 coding sequence is TGTGCCAGCGAGACAGGGTTCCCTGGAAACACCATATATTTT. Translated: CASETGFPGNTIYF.